This entry lists 15 T cell receptor beta chains sequenced from one sample in a study of PD-1 blockade in mismatch repair-deficient tumors (dated by TCRdb to 2016 to 2017). To prepare the library, the immunoSEQ multiplex PCR assay was applied. This is the immuneACCESS table as TCRdb keeps it, with only in-frame sequences that have V and J called. A part of the clones is gone; compared with another copy, unresolved V genes explain less than half, and the rest is unexplained. The sample records some 120,000 clones, around 83% of which are singletons. About 13% of the sample is held by the ten biggest clonotypes. The sequencing here drew on peripheral blood, taken 44 weeks after starting pembrolizumab. The receptors here all came from an adult with mismatch repair-deficient cancer.

The chain joins TRBV4-1 to TRBJ1-4, with D uncertain. The germline CDR1 and CDR2 sequences are MGHRA and YSYEKL. The V gene lost 2 bases and the J gene lost 8 bases, with 12 bases spanning the gap. The CDR3 contains 14 residues. The CDR3 coding sequence is TGCGCCAGCAGCCAACCGATCCGAGCCGAAAAACTGTTTTTT. It translates to CASSQPIRAEKLFF.

The chain joins TRBV2 to TRBJ2-5; possible D gene TRBD1, 5 bases. V gave up 7 bases and J gave up 5 bases, with 11 bases separating them. Germline assignment: CDR1 SNHLY and CDR2 FYNNEI. CDR3 length equals 12 residues. The CDR3 protein is CASKTESETQYF. For the CDR3, the DNA is TGTGCCAGCAAGACAGAGTCGGAGACCCAGTACTTC.

The J gene is TRBJ1-1, the V gene TRBV7-9; 7 positions match TRBD1. CDR3 length equals 13 residues. Germline CDR1 and CDR2: SEHNR and FQNEAQ (reference sequence). The J segment lost 5 bases and the V segment lost 3 bases, leaving 3 bases of the junction unmatched. Here the CDR3 DNA reads TGTGCCAGCAGCTTGCAGGGGGGAACTGAAGCTTTCTTT. The encoded protein is CASSLQGGTEAFF.

The V and J genes are TRBV4-1 and TRBJ1-2; no clear D gene. Germline V gene sequence: CDR1 MGHRA, CDR2 YSYEKL. This CDR3 is 16 amino acids long. The V and J ends lost 0 bases and 0 bases respectively, with 11 bases between them. This CDR3 reads CASSQEAASANYGYTF. The DNA for the CDR3 is TGCGCCAGCAGCCAAGAGGCGGCTTCGGCTAACTATGGCTACACCTTC.

The sample holds a few counts of this clone. The rearrangement links TRBV10-1 to TRBJ2-6; D call uncertain. The CDR3 has 15 amino acids. Germline CDR1 reads WNHNN; CDR2 reads SYGVQD (reference sequence). With 4 bases removed from V and 2 bases from J, the gap between germline ends came to 9 bases. The CDR3 loop is CASSAGYPGANVLTF. CDR3 in DNA: TGCGCCAGCAGTGCCGGGTACCCTGGGGCCAACGTCCTGACTTTC.

The chain is built from TRBV4-1 and TRBJ2-7; 7 bases line up with TRBD2. Germline V gene lookup returns CDR1 MGHRA and CDR2 YSYEKL. The CDR3 covers 13 residues. With V trimmed by 3 bases and J by 6 bases, 5 bases remained unmatched. CDR3 nucleotide sequence: TGCGCCAGCAGCCACTGCGTAGCGGGCGAGCAGTACTTC. Translated: CASSHCVAGEQYF.

This chain's CDR3 is CAWSDTYEQYF. The CDR3 DNA sequence: TGTGCCTGGAGTGACACCTACGAGCAGTACTTC. V is TRBV30 and J is TRBJ2-7; no reliable D call. The CDR3 consists of 11 residues. Trimming removed 1 base from V and 2 bases from J, with 3 bases in between. Germline V gene lookup returns CDR1 GTSNPN and CDR2 SVGIG (reference sequence).

This clone came up a few times. The rearrangement links TRBV7-9 to TRBJ1-5; 7 bases are shared with TRBD1. This CDR3 is 14 amino acids long. V lost 5 bases to trimming and J lost 7 bases; unmatched junction nucleotides: 8. The germline gives CDR1 SEHNR, CDR2 FQNEAQ (reference sequence). CDR3 nucleotide sequence: TGTGCCAGCAGCGGTGACAGGGCGACCCAGCCCCAGCATTTT. Encoded protein: CASSGDRATQPQHF.

The chain is built from TRBV6-5 and TRBJ2-7; TRBD2 matches at 10 bases. V shed 8 bases and J 2 bases; nucleotides not matched to a gene: 6. This CDR3 has 14 residues. Germline V gene sequence: CDR1 MNHEY, CDR2 SVGAGI. The CDR3 DNA reads TGTGCCAGCCGCTTCCTAGCGGGAGCCTACGAGCAGTACTTC. Residues: CASRFLAGAYEQYF.

This clone occurred a few times. The chain couples TRBV30 to TRBJ2-7, with D unclear. Germline-derived CDR1 and CDR2 are GTSNPN and SVGIG (reference sequence). There are 12 residues in the CDR3. V was pared by 2 bases and J by 7 bases, with 12 bases between. The CDR3 sequence: CAWSTQVWEQYF. As DNA, the CDR3 is TGTGCCTGGAGTACCCAGGTATGGGAGCAGTACTTC.

This clone occurred once. The rearrangement uses TRBV18 and TRBJ2-1; possible D gene TRBD2, 5 bases. Trimming removed 0 bases from V and 2 bases from J, with 11 bases in between. Germline lookup yields CDR1 KGHSH and CDR2 LQKENI. CDR3 size: 16 residues. CDR3 loop: CASSPPETTPYNEQFF. The CDR3 nucleotides read TGTGCCAGCTCACCACCAGAGACTACCCCCTACAATGAGCAGTTCTTC.

The J gene is TRBJ2-7, the V gene TRBV19, with 9 bases aligning to TRBD1. Germline V gene data show CDR1 as LNHDA and CDR2 as SQIVND (reference sequence). This CDR3 contains 13 residues. With 7 bases clipped from V and 6 bases from J, the junction kept 7 bases outside the gene matches. The DNA of the CDR3 is TGTGCCAGTAAGGGACAGGGATATGCCGAGCAGTACTTC. This codes for CASKGQGYAEQYF.

The gene calls are TRBV5-1 and TRBJ2-5, with D perhaps matching TRBD2 (5 bases). V lost 4 bases, J lost 5 bases, and 18 bases lay in between. Looked up from germline, CDR1 is SGHRS and CDR2 is YFSETQ. CDR3 length: 15 amino acids. The CDR3 loop reads CASSPTPGSEETQYF. In nucleotides, the CDR3 is TGCGCCAGCAGCCCAACCCCGGGGTCGGAGGAGACCCAGTACTTC.

The chain uses TRBV5-4 and TRBJ2-1; D unclear. The V end lost 0 bases, the J end lost 4 bases, and 11 bases lay between the germline ends. The CDR3 has 15 residues. Germline CDR1 and CDR2: SGHNT and YYREEE (reference sequence). CDR3 residues: CASSLGAPGYNEQFF. CDR3 in DNA: TGTGCCAGCAGCTTGGGAGCACCCGGGTACAATGAGCAGTTCTTC.

The chain joins TRBV6-4 to TRBJ2-7; 8 bases are shared with TRBD2. From germline, CDR1 is MRHNA and CDR2 SNTAGT. The V and J ends lost 5 bases and 0 bases, in that order; junction bases with no gene match: 6. The CDR3 consists of 15 residues. CDR3 residues: CASSLTLAASYEQYF. The CDR3 nucleotides are TGTGCCAGCAGTCTAACACTAGCGGCCTCCTACGAGCAGTACTTC.